Each of the 10 T cell receptor beta chains below was sequenced from the same sample in a study of blood T cell repertoires in COVID-19. This table comes from immunoSEQ multiplex PCR, and its TCRdb copy is limited to in-frame clones, with some not included. This table holds over 150,000 clones, more than 75% found once. The sequenced material came from peripheral blood. The receptor set was obtained from a man aged 45 to 65 who had recovered from COVID-19.

The J gene is TRBJ1-1, the V gene TRBV28, with TRBD1 identical over 8 bases. CDR3 size: 14 residues. CDR1 and CDR2 from the germline V gene are MDHEN and SYDVKM. V trimming: 5 bases; J trimming: 7 bases; junction bases outside the gene matches: 9. CDR3 loop: CASSGRDRSFEAFF. CDR3 bases: TGTGCCAGCAGTGGCCGGGACAGGTCATTTGAAGCTTTCTTT.

The chain combines TRBV27 with TRBJ2-1, with 15 bases fitting TRBD2. Trimming took 4 bases from V and 9 from J; bases not matched to a gene: 1. There are 14 residues in the CDR3. CDR1 MNHEY and CDR2 SMNVEV come from the germline V gene (reference sequence). CDR3 DNA sequence: TGTGCCAGCAGTTCGGGACTAGCGGGAGGTGAGCAGTTCTTC. Residues: CASSSGLAGGEQFF.

To note about this clone: Other DNA sequences in this specimen translate into the identical CDR3. The V gene is TRBV27, the J gene TRBJ2-7; 8 bases map to TRBD2. J gave up 2 bases and V 4 bases, and 4 bases lay outside the gene matches. This CDR3 spans 14 amino acids. Looked up from germline, CDR1 is MNHEY and CDR2 is SMNVEV (reference sequence). CDR3: CASSSSGGPYEQYF. Written as DNA, the CDR3 is TGTGCCAGCAGTTCATCGGGGGGGCCCTACGAGCAGTACTTC.

The chain couples TRBV19 to TRBJ1-6; TRBD1 is a possible D gene (6 bases). The ends were cut back, 4 bases at V and 14 bases at J, with 12 bases in the middle. Germline CDR1 reads LNHDA; CDR2 reads SQIVND (reference sequence). The CDR3 is 12 residues long. The CDR3 DNA reads TGTGCCAGTAGTAAAACAGGGCTCGCCCTCCACTTT. Encoded protein: CASSKTGLALHF.

The rearrangement joins TRBV19 to TRBJ1-1; D remains ambiguous. CDR1 and CDR2 from the germline V gene are LNHDA and SQIVND (reference sequence). The V end was cut by 4 bases, the J end by 0 bases, with 6 bases between. This CDR3 is built from 13 residues. CDR3 loop: CASSSEMNTEAFF. In DNA form, the CDR3 reads TGTGCCAGTAGTAGTGAGATGAACACTGAAGCTTTCTTT.

The J gene is TRBJ1-5, the V gene TRBV5-1, with D possibly TRBD1 on 6 matching bases. The CDR3 extends over 14 amino acids. Between the trimmed V and J ends, which lost 0 bases and 4 bases, there was a span of 8 bases. From germline, CDR1 is SGHRS and CDR2 YFSETQ. As DNA, the CDR3 is TGCGCCAGCAGCTTGGACAGGGCGAATCAGCCCCAGCATTTT. Its translation: CASSLDRANQPQHF.

The V gene is TRBV6-1, the J gene TRBJ2-3; 9 bases map to TRBD1. Germline CDR1 reads MNHNS; CDR2 reads SASEGT. The V and J ends lost 3 bases and 6 bases, in that order; junction bases with no gene match: 4. This CDR3 region has 14 residues. The CDR3 here is CASSENRGRDTQYF. In DNA, the CDR3 is TGTGCCAGCAGTGAGAACAGGGGGCGGGATACGCAGTATTTT.

The chain employs TRBV6-1 and TRBJ1-5; TRBD1 aligns across 7 bases. The CDR3 length is 15 residues. Unmatched junction bases numbered 6, after V lost 0 bases and J lost 7 bases. Per germline, CDR1 MNHNS and CDR2 SASEGT. This chain's CDR3 is CASSEAKGAGQPQHF. CDR3 coding DNA: TGTGCCAGCAGTGAAGCGAAGGGGGCAGGACAGCCCCAGCATTTT.

The CDR3 sequence is CASSMIQGDEQYF. CDR3 DNA sequence: TGTGCCAGCAGTATGATTCAGGGGGACGAGCAGTACTTC. The rearrangement links TRBV28 to TRBJ2-7, with 7 bases lining up with TRBD1. J gave up 5 bases and V 5 bases, and 6 bases lay outside the gene matches. The germline V gene encodes CDR1 MDHEN and CDR2 SYDVKM. The CDR3 contains 13 residues.

The rearrangement links TRBV5-1 to TRBJ2-2; TRBD1 matches at 9 bases. This CDR3 contains 16 residues. Germline loops: CDR1 SGHRS, CDR2 YFSETQ. V was clipped by 2 bases and J by 7 bases; unmatched bases: 9. In DNA form, the CDR3 reads TGCGCCAGCAGCTTATCGGGACAGGGTCTCATCGGGGAGCTGTTTTTT. This sequence encodes CASSLSGQGLIGELFF.